Listed here are 2 T cell receptor beta chains from one sample, sequenced in a study of T cells after yellow fever vaccination. MiXCR, applied by TCRdb to the 5' RACE reads, yields one record per CDR3 protein. The sample consists of 600,000 to 750,000 distinct CDR3 sequences, 12% of them appearing once. This specimen consisted of PBMCs, obtained on the day of the yellow fever booster vaccination. These receptors were obtained from a man aged 25-45 years who received the YFV17D yellow fever vaccine.

This clonotype was seen only a few times. The chain combines TRBV29-1 with TRBJ2-1; D might be TRBD1 (6 bases). From germline, CDR1 is SQVTM and CDR2 ANQGSEA. This CDR3 has 12 amino acids. V lost 7 bases to trimming and J lost 4 bases, with 11 bases between them. DNA for the CDR3: TGCAGCGGAGGACAGCTATACAATGAGCAGTTCTTC. It is translated as CSGGQLYNEQFF.

In this sample, this clonotype turned up many times. The genes are TRBV24-1 and TRBJ2-3; D perhaps matches TRBD2 (6 bases). Germline V gives CDR1 KGHDR, CDR2 SFDVKD. V lost 4 bases and J lost 4, with 8 bases in between. CDR3 size: 13 residues. CDR3 coding DNA: TGTGCCACCAGTGAATCGGGGGCAGATACGCAGTATTTT. This translates into CATSESGADTQYF.